Shown below are 27 T cell receptor beta chains from a single sample sequenced in a study of blood T cells in healthy people across ages. PCR was performed a second time for about 7 to 11 cycles using a sample-barcoded 5' primer and a J-beta primer mix. MiXCR, applied by TCRdb to the 5' RACE reads, yields one record per CDR3 protein. The table has some 1.8 million distinct CDR3 sequences, more than 35% seen once. Source material: blood. The receptor source for this set is a human donor in good health.

Points on this clonotype: One junction end does not reproduce the germline sequence, and a read error may be involved. The rearrangement links TRBV10-3 to TRBJ1-4; D ambiguous. Per germline, CDR1 ENHRY and CDR2 SYGVKD. CDR3 length: 15 amino acids. CDR3 nucleotides: TGTACCATCAGTGAGTCTTCTAGGGCTAATGAAAAACTGTTTTTT. As protein: CTISESSRANEKLFF.

This chain links TRBV10-3 with TRBJ1-2, with 7 bases aligning to TRBD1. Losses at the gene ends were 8 bases for V and 8 bases for J; bases not matched to a gene: 11. Germline values: CDR1 ENHRY, CDR2 SYGVKD. The CDR3 is 13 amino acids. DNA for the CDR3: TGTGCCATCGCAGGGACAGAAGGTGGCGGCTACACCTTC. It encodes CAIAGTEGGGYTF.

The rearrangement uses TRBV3-1 and TRBJ1-6, with D possibly matching TRBD1 (5 bases). V lost 0 bases and J 10 bases, leaving 10 bases between the germline ends. Germline assignment: CDR1 LGHDT and CDR2 YNNKEL (reference sequence). CDR3 size: 14 residues. CDR3 in amino acids: CASSQDRVSSPLHF. CDR3 DNA sequence: TGTGCCAGCAGCCAAGACAGGGTATCCTCACCCCTCCACTTT.

The CDR3 sequence is CASSPRGDRNTGELFF. In DNA form, the CDR3 reads TGTGCCAGCAGCCCGAGAGGGGACCGGAACACCGGGGAGCTGTTTTTT. The chain employs TRBV9 and TRBJ2-2, with D perhaps matching TRBD1 or TRBD2 (5 bases each). The length of the CDR3 is 16 residues. Trimming cost V 4 bases and J 1 base, with 14 bases left between them. Germline V gives CDR1 SGDLS, CDR2 YYNGEE.

The chain employs TRBV7-6 and TRBJ1-5, with 7 bases fitting TRBD1. After removal of 5 bases from V and 7 bases from J, the junction contained 8 bases not matched to a gene. Per the germline V gene, CDR1 is SGHVS and CDR2 is FNYEAQ. The length of the CDR3 is 14 residues. The DNA of the CDR3 is TGTGCCAGCAGCCAAGGGAGGGGGCGGCAGCCCCAGCATTTT. Protein sequence: CASSQGRGRQPQHF.

The chain recombines TRBV27 with TRBJ2-3; TRBD1 matches 10 bases. Unmatched junction bases numbered 4, after V lost 2 bases and J lost 2 bases. Germline V gene sequence: CDR1 MNHEY, CDR2 SMNVEV (reference sequence). The CDR3 has 16 amino acids. The DNA of the CDR3 is TGTGCCAGCAGTTTAGGTGGGACAGGGGTCACAGATACGCAGTATTTT. Translated, it gives CASSLGGTGVTDTQYF.

This clonotype was counted only a few times. The chain recombines TRBV12-3 or TRBV12-4 with TRBJ1-5; TRBD1 matches 7 bases. The CDR3 has 14 residues. After removal of 5 bases from V and 5 bases from J, the junction contained 6 bases not matched to a gene. The DNA of the CDR3 is TGTGCCAGCAGTCACCAGGGGGAGGATCAGCCCCAGCATTTT. Protein: CASSHQGEDQPQHF.

The chain uses TRBV6-6 and TRBJ1-2, with no clear D. Germline CDR1 MNHNY, CDR2 SVGAGI (reference sequence). The CDR3 contains 14 residues. The V and J ends lost 0 bases and 5 bases respectively, with 10 bases between them. The CDR3 region is CASSYSETSYGYTF. The CDR3 DNA follows: TGTGCCAGCAGTTACTCGGAGACATCTTATGGCTACACCTTC.

The sample holds a few counts of this clonotype. V gene TRBV20-1 combines with J gene TRBJ1-1; no reliable D call. CDR1 and CDR2 (germline): DFQATT, SNEGSKA (reference sequence). V was shortened by 4 bases and J by 8 bases, with 17 bases between the two germline ends. CDR3 size: 13 residues. This CDR3 is CSATISGTLEAFF. CDR3 DNA: TGCAGTGCTACCATATCAGGAACCTTAGAAGCTTTCTTT.

In nucleotides, the CDR3 is TGCGCCAGCAGAGCGACAGGGGAAGAGACCCAGTACTTC. It yields the protein CASRATGEETQYF. The chain links TRBV4-1 to TRBJ2-5, with 8 bases aligning to TRBD1. This CDR3 is built from 13 residues. Germline CDR1 and CDR2: MGHRA and YSYEKL. Germline trimming cut 6 bases from V and 3 bases from J; bases unmatched to any gene: 3.

This clonotype was detected many times. The chain joins TRBV12-3 or TRBV12-4 to TRBJ2-4; possible D gene TRBD1, 5 bases. The J call may be in error: the DNA end matches TRBJ2-7 better. The CDR3 loop spans 13 amino acids. The CDR3 sequence: CASSSRQFYEQYF. The CDR3 DNA follows: TGTGCCAGCAGTTCAAGACAGTTCTACGAGCAGTACTTC.

This clonotype was seen a few times. The J gene is TRBJ2-7, the V gene TRBV12-3 or TRBV12-4; TRBD2 matches at 8 bases. V shed 6 bases and J 6 bases; nucleotides not matched to a gene: 10. This CDR3 spans 14 amino acids. CDR3 loop: CASSQSGGSGEQYF. In DNA form, the CDR3 reads TGTGCCAGCAGCCAAAGCGGGGGCTCAGGCGAGCAGTACTTC.

The CDR3 region has the DNA TGTGCCAGCAGCCCTGGACTCCTAGGAGGTGTAGAGACCCAGTACTTC. Translating it yields CASSPGLLGGVETQYF. The V gene is TRBV4-2, the J gene TRBJ2-5; D might be TRBD2 (5 bases). This CDR3 comprises 16 residues. The V end lost 4 bases, the J end lost 4 bases, and 19 bases lay between the germline ends. Germline V lookup: CDR1 LGHNA, CDR2 YNFKEQ.

This clonotype occurred a few times. V is TRBV20-1 and J is TRBJ2-5; D uncertain. This CDR3 contains 15 residues. The V gene lost 2 bases and the J gene lost 1 base, with 14 bases spanning the gap. Germline V lookup: CDR1 DFQATT, CDR2 SNEGSKA (reference sequence). The CDR3 reads CSARSFTGLQETQYF. CDR3 DNA sequence: TGCAGTGCTAGATCTTTCACCGGGCTCCAAGAGACCCAGTACTTC.

This clonotype was detected only a few times. The chain has TRBV20-1 and TRBJ2-7; D is unclear. V was pared by 4 bases and J by 0 bases, with 10 bases between. Germline values: CDR1 DFQATT, CDR2 SNEGSKA (reference sequence). This CDR3 contains 13 residues. The CDR3 region is CSATKDGSYEQYF. DNA for the CDR3: TGCAGTGCTACCAAGGACGGCTCCTACGAGCAGTACTTC.

The V and J genes are TRBV10-3 and TRBJ2-5, with D possibly TRBD1 on 7 matching bases. The J call may be mistaken, given a closer DNA end match to TRBJ2-7. CDR3 length equals 13 residues. Germline CDR1 reads ENHRY; CDR2 reads SYGVKD. CDR3 nucleotide sequence: TGTGCCATCAGGGAGGGACAGACTTACGAGCAGTACTTC. Its protein is CAIREGQTYEQYF.

The chain combines TRBV7-2 with TRBJ2-5; a possible D gene is TRBD1 (7 bases). The J call may be incorrect, as the DNA end agrees better with TRBJ2-7. The germline V gene encodes CDR1 SGHTA and CDR2 FQGNSA. The CDR3 extends over 15 amino acids. CDR3 bases: TGTGCCAGCAGCTTAGAGGGGGGACAGTTTTCCGAGCAGTACTTC. Translated, it gives CASSLEGGQFSEQYF.

Regarding this clonotype: Relative to the germline gene, one junction end is altered; a read error may explain this. The chain carries TRBV28 and TRBJ1-2; D gene ambiguous. From germline, CDR1 is MDHEN and CDR2 SYDVKM. This CDR3 contains 17 residues. In DNA form, the CDR3 reads TGTGTCAGCAGTTCCACCCACTTGGGCCGCCTTAACTATGGCTACACCTTC. Protein: CVSSSTHLGRLNYGYTF.

The chain is built from TRBV12-3 or TRBV12-4 and TRBJ2-1, with D unresolved. The CDR3 is made up of 16 amino acids. The V end lost 4 bases, the J end lost 6 bases, and 19 bases lay between the germline ends. The CDR3 here is CASSSTYVPLSNEQFF. CDR3 sequence (DNA): TGTGCCAGCAGTTCCACCTACGTTCCCCTCTCCAATGAGCAGTTCTTC.

The genes are TRBV6-4 and TRBJ2-3; TRBD1 agrees at 7 bases. Trimming at V came to 6 bases and at J to 2 bases, leaving 8 bases not matched to a gene. The V gene's germline CDR1 is MRHNA and CDR2 SNTAGT. The CDR3 runs to 15 residues. The CDR3 DNA reads TGTGCCAGCAGCGTCCGACAGGGCTACACAGATACGCAGTATTTT. Translated, it gives CASSVRQGYTDTQYF.

This clonotype was seen more than once but under ten times. The chain recombines TRBV7-9 with TRBJ2-1, with no clear D. Between the trimmed V and J ends, which lost 3 bases and 5 bases, there was a span of 11 bases. The CDR3 length is 14 residues. Germline assignment: CDR1 SEHNR and CDR2 FQNEAQ (reference sequence). The CDR3 DNA sequence: TGTGCCAGCAGCTTGGCCCAGATAAACAATGAGCAGTTCTTC. Translated, it gives CASSLAQINNEQFF.

This clonotype was seen a few times. The gene calls are TRBV7-9 and TRBJ2-3; TRBD1 might be the D (6 bases). CDR3 length: 15 amino acids. V shed 7 bases and J shed 2 bases, with 16 bases lying between them. CDR1 is SEHNR, CDR2 FQNEAQ, per germline (reference sequence). The CDR3 region has the DNA TGTGCCAGCAACGCGGCGGACAGATTCACAGATACGCAGTATTTT. This gives the protein CASNAADRFTDTQYF.

The V gene is TRBV27, the J gene TRBJ1-2, with a weak D call TRBD1 (5 bases). Trimming pared 4 bases from V and 8 bases from J, leaving 11 bases between. This CDR3 has 12 amino acids. CDR1 and CDR2 (germline): MNHEY, SMNVEV (reference sequence). For the CDR3, the DNA is TGTGCCAGCAGTTCAGGGTGGGAGGGCTACACCTTC. It translates to CASSSGWEGYTF.

The chain is built from TRBV10-3 and TRBJ2-7; D not resolved. The J call may be wrong; the DNA end is better matched by TRBJ2-5. The CDR3 totals 13 residues. The germline gives CDR1 ENHRY, CDR2 SYGVKD. DNA of the CDR3: TGTGCCATCAGGGATTTCAGTGAGAAGACCCAGTACTTC. Protein: CAIRDFSEKTQYF.

The chain joins TRBV4-2 to TRBJ1-1; no firm D call. The CDR3 is 21 amino acids. Deletions cut 2 bases from V and 3 bases from J, with 31 bases between. Germline loops: CDR1 LGHNA, CDR2 YNFKEQ. CDR3 nucleotide sequence: TGTGCCAGCAGCCAATTCCGACCCAACATCGGTCGGTACGGAGGATACACTGAAGCTTTCTTT. Amino acids: CASSQFRPNIGRYGGYTEAFF.

The V and J genes are TRBV7-3 and TRBJ2-1; the D gene is possibly TRBD2 (6 bases). Deletions cut 5 bases from V and 6 bases from J, with 11 bases between. The CDR3 sequence is 13 residues long. The germline V gene has CDR1 SGHTA and CDR2 FQGTGA. The CDR3 nucleotides read TGTGCCAGCAGCCCCCCCGGGAGCAATGAGCAGTTCTTC. Its protein product is CASSPPGSNEQFF.

The chain couples TRBV12-3 or TRBV12-4 to TRBJ1-1; D is perhaps TRBD1 (5 bases). Trimming took off 5 bases at V and 7 bases at J, with 14 bases between the two ends. This CDR3 is built from 13 residues. The CDR3 nucleotides read TGTGCCAGCAGTCCCAGGGTTTCGGATGAAGCTTTCTTT. It translates to CASSPRVSDEAFF.